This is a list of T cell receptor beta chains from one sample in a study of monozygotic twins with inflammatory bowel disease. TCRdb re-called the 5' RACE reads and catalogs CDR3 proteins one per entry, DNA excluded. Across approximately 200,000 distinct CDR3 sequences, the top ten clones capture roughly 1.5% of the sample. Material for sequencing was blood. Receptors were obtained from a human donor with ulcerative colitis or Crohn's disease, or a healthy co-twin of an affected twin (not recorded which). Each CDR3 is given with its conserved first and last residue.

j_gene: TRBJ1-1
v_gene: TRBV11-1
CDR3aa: CASSPTAGGGRGIWTEAFF

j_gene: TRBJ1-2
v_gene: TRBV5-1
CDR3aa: CASSLGEVYGYTF

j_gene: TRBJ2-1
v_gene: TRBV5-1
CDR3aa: CASSALGRGRGDEQFF

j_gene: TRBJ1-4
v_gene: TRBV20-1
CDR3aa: CSVQGSTNEKLFF

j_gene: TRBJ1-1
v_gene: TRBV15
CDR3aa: CATSRARDIGESTEAFF

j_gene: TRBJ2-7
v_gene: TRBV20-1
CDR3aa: CSARDTGGPPYEQYF

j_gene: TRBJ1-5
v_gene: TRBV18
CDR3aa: CASSPTRGEGDQPQHF

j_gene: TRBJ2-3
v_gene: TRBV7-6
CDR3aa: CASSAWTGDMDTQYF

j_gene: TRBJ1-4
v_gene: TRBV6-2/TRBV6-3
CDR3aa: CASSPRRSTATNEKLFF

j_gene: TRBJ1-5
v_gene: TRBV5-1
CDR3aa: CASSLDPGREQPQHF

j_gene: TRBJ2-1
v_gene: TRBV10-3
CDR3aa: CAISGRDRGLNSSYNEQFF

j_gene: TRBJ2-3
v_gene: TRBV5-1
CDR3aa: CASSLDGGGPWGTDTQYF

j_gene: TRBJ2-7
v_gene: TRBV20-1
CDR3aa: CSAKGLAGGDSYEQYF

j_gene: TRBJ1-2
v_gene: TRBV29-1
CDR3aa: CSGRDSSYGYTF

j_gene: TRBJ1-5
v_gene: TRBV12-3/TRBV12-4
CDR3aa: CASSGGVEPQHF

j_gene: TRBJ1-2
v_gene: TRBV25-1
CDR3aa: CASSEYVGGNYGYTF

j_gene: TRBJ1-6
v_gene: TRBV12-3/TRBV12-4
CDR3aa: CASSFMGSPLHF

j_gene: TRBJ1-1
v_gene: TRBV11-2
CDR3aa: CASSVLQEEAFF

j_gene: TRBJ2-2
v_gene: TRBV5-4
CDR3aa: CASSLDNANTGELFF

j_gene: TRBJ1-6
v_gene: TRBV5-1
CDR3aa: CASSHGQGPLHF

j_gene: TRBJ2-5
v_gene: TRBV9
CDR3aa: CASSVATGTGGKETQYF

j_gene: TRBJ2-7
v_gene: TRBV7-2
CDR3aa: CASSWDRRHYEQYF

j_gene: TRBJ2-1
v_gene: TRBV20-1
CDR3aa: CSARPGTGTGYNEQFF

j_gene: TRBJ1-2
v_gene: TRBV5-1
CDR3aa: CASSLEAGGSYGYTF

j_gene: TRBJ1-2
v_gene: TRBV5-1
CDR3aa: CASSLTSGRTAYGYTF

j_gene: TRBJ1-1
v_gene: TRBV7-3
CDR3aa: CASSFGRGEAFF

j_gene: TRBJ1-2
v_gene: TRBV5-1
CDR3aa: CASTPGQGGGYTF

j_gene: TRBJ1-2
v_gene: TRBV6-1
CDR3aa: CASRTGTVNYGYTF

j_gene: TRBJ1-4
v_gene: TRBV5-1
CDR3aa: CASSLGSGLEKLFF

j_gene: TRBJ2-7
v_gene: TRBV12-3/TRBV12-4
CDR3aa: CASSPPGIYEQYF

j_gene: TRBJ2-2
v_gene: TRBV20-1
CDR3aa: CSARKARTGETGELFF

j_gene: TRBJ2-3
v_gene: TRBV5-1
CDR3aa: CASSLSIAGGITDTQYF

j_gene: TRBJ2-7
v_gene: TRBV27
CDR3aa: CASAPYQNYEQYF

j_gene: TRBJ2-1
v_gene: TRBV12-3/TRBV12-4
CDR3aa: CASSRASRYNEQFF

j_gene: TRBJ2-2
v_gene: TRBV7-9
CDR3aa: CASSSLDRGGTGELFF

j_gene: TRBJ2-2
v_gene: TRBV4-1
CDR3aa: CASSQDQSTGELFF

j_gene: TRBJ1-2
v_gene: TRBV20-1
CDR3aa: CSAAADSFSPYTF

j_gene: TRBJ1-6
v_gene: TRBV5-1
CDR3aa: CASSERGNSPLHF

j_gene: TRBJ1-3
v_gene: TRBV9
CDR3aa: CASTPRELPFGNTIYF

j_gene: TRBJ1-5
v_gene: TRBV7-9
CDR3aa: CASSSTPGDSNQPQHF

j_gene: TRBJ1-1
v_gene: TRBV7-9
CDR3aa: CASSPAGQPTEAFF

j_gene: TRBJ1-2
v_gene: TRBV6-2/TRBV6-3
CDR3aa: CASSYSQGAYEAGYTF

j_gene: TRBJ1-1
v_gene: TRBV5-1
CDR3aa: CASSPWIGRSTEAFF

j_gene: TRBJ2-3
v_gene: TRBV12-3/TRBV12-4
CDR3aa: CASSSGLAGLTDTQYF

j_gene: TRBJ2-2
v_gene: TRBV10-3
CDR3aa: CAISPGTDEELFF

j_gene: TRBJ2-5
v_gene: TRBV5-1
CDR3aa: CASSLMGGSETQYF

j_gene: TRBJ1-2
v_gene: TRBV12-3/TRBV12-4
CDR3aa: CASSLDGRSGYTF

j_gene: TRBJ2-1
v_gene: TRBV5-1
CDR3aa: CASSLDRGNDEQFF